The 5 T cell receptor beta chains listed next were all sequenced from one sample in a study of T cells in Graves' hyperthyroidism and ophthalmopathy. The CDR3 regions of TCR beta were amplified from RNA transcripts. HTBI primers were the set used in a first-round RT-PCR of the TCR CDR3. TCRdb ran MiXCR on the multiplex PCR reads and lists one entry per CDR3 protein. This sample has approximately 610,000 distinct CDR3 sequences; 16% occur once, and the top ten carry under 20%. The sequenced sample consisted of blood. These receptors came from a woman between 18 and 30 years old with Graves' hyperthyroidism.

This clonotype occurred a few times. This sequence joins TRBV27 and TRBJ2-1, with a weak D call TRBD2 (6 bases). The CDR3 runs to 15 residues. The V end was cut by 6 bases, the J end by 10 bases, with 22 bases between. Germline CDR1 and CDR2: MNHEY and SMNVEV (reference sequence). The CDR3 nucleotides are TGTGCCAGCAGCCCACCGGACGATATAGCGGACGAGCAGTTCTTC. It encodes CASSPPDDIADEQFF.

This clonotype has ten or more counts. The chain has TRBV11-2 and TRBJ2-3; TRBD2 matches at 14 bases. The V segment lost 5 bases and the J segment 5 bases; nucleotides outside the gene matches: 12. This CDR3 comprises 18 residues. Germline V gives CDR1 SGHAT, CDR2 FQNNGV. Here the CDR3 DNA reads TGTGCCAGCAGCAAGGGGACTAGCGGGAGCCCCCGAGGAGATACGCAGTATTTT. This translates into CASSKGTSGSPRGDTQYF.

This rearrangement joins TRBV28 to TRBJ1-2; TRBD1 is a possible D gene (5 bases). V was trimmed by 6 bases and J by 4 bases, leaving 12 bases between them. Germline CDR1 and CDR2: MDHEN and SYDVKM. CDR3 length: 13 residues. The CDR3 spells CASSLGPSYGYTF. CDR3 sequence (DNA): TGTGCCAGCAGCTTGGGACCGTCCTATGGCTACACCTTC.

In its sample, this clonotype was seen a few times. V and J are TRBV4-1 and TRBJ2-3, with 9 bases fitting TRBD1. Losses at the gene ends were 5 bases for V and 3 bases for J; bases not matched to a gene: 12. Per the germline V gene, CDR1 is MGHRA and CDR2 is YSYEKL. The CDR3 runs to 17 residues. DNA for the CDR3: TGCGCCAGCAGCTCCCGGGGGACAGGGCGGGCGACAGATACGCAGTATTTT. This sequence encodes CASSSRGTGRATDTQYF.

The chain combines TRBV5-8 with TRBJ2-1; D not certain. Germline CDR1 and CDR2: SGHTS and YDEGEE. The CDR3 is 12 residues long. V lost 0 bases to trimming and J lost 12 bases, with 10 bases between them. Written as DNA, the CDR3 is TGTGCCAGCAGCTTGGCCCCGGCCTCGCAGTTCTTC. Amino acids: CASSLAPASQFF.